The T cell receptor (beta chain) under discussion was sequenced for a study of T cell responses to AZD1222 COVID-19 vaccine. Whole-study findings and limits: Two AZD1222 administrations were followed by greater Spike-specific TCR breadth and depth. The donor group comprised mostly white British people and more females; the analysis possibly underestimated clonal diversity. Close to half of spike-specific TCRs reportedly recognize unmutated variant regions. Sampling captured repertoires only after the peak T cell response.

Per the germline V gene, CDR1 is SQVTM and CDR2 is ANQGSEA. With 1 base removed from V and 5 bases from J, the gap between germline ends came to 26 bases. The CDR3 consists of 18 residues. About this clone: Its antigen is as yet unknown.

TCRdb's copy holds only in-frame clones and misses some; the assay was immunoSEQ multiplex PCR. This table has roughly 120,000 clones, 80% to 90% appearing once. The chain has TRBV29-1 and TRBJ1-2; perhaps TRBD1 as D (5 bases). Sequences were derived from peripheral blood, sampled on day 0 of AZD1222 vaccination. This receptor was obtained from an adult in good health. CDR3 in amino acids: CSVEGRSGGPTGGYGYTF. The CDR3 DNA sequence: TGCAGCGTTGAAGGACGATCCGGAGGGCCTACTGGGGGTTATGGCTACACCTTC.